Reported below is one T cell receptor (beta chain). The antigen it binds to is not known. The sample holds no much larger clone one base away, and base qualities are not on file. The germline V gene gives CDR1 as SGHRS and CDR2 as YFSETQ. The germline V and J ends show losses of 4 bases and 5 bases respectively, and no gene match explains 12 bases of the junction. The CDR3 goes from the cysteine to the phenylalanine over 16 residues. Only the CDR3 DNA is retained, 48 bases long and in frame from the first base. TCRbeta CDR3 regions were amplified from genomic DNA by means of the immunoSEQ Assay, a bias-controlled multiplex PCR. The original methods were these. Nucleated cell counts per sample were estimated from amplification of reference gene primers within the assay. To quantify the absolute abundance of each unique TCRbeta CDR3 rearrangement, sequence reads were collapsed and filtered. For each sample, productive Simpson clonality was calculated by taking the square root of Simpson's diversity index across productive rearrangements. Entries here come from immuneACCESS through TCRdb and include only in-frame sequences with V and J called. Some clones fail to appear in such tables; in the studies checked, an unresolved V gene covers under half of the shortfall, and the cause of the remainder is unknown. V and J calls and clone size are as listed in that table; D and trimming were resolved from the DNA. This sample has about 300,000 clones in its table, and 88% of those were observed once. Just under 7% of the sample comes from the top ten.

The sample belongs to a study of blood T cell repertoires in COVID-19 (TCRdb year 2020). With respect to the entire study: Samples from collaborators originated in the United States, Italy and Spain and spanned both the acute and convalescent phases of COVID-19. The prospective study material was composed of cDNA or gDNA derived from T cells, B-cell-depleted T cells, or PBMCs. Deeply sampled blood TCRbeta repertoires from subjects exposed to, actively infected with, or recovered from COVID-19 were included in the dataset. The repertoires were released in a freely available public database intended as a resource for research on the immune response to SARS-CoV-2. Samples were obtained from the ongoing ImmuneRACE study (first 160 participants) and from 1,254 subjects provided by 6 global collaborators. A de-identified subject ID, COVID-19 status, age in years and sex were almost always included in the sample metadata. Where HLA class I and class II types were available, the types were taken from metadata supplied by the sample provider, not from assay-based typing.

Samples from volunteer blood donors who had recovered from COVID-19 were contributed by a second Seattle source. The collaborating institutions used their own protocols to collect whole blood in K2EDTA tubes. Collaborator samples were shipped for TCRbeta analysis as frozen whole blood, isolated PBMCs, or DNA extracted from either sample type. Study-wide findings and limitations: The amount of clinical and demographic metadata varied by source and participant and was provided uncurated.

Material: peripheral blood. The TCR sequence derives from a young woman who had recovered from COVID-19. Recombination connected TRBV5-1 to TRBJ2-5; 9 central bases correspond to TRBD2. DNA sequence: TGCGCCAGCAGCCGCCTCCAGCGGGGGGCCGCCGAGACCCAGTACTTC. Its amino acids are CASSRLQRGAAETQYF.